Listed below are T cell receptor beta chains from one sample, sequenced in a study of cytomegalovirus exposure and HLA in healthy donors. The protocol was immunoSEQ multiplex PCR, while the TCRdb copy is restricted to in-frame clones and leaves out a portion. Altogether under 150,000 clones are present, about three quarters being singletons, with the ten largest covering 1% to 1.5%. Sequencing was carried out using PBMCs. Every receptor here comes from a male donor in good health and CMV-seropositive. CDR3s include the opening cysteine and the closing phenylalanine or tryptophan. A D gene is named only where the DNA matches it firmly. Clone size appears in some rows only: once, few, many, or a class for an expanded clone.

d_call | clone_size | j_call | v_call | cdr3_aa | cdr3_nt
TRBD1 | - | TRBJ2-7 | TRBV18 | CASAGQGGYEQYF | TGTGCCAGCGCGGGACAGGGTGGATACGAGCAGTACTTC
- | - | TRBJ1-3 | TRBV25-1 | CASSGGTQPGNTIYF | TGTGCCAGCAGCGGCGGGACGCAACCTGGAAACACCATATATTTT
- | - | TRBJ2-1 | TRBV11-2 | CASSLDRLLNEQFF | TGTGCCAGCAGCTTAGATCGCTTACTGAATGAGCAGTTCTTC
- | - | TRBJ1-2 | TRBV18 | CASSPPSVGANYGYTF | TGTGCCAGCTCACCCCCGTCCGTTGGAGCTAACTATGGCTACACCTTC
TRBD2 | - | TRBJ2-3 | TRBV6-1 | CASSELAGGSDTQYF | TGTGCCAGCAGTGAACTAGCGGGGGGCTCAGATACGCAGTATTTT
TRBD1 | - | TRBJ2-2 | TRBV7-3 | CASSARGQGFGELFF | TGTGCCAGCTCAGCAAGGGGACAGGGCTTCGGGGAGCTGTTTTTT
TRBD1 | - | TRBJ2-1 | TRBV6-1 | CASSVNRGNEQFF | TGTGCCAGCAGTGTAAACAGGGGGAATGAGCAGTTCTTC
TRBD1 | - | TRBJ2-1 | TRBV27 | CASSWETPGQFTYNEQFF | TGTGCCAGCAGTTGGGAAACGCCGGGACAGTTCACCTACAATGAGCAGTTCTTC
- | - | TRBJ2-7 | TRBV27 | CASARDSYYEQYF | TGTGCCAGCGCTCGGGACTCTTACTACGAGCAGTACTTC
TRBD2 | - | TRBJ2-3 | TRBV2 | CASKGFLAGGRRTDTQYF | TGTGCCAGCAAGGGGTTCCTAGCGGGGGGGCGTCGTACAGATACGCAGTATTTT
- | - | TRBJ1-2 | TRBV5-1 | CASSLVPGAMYGYPF | TGCGCCAGCAGCTTGGTCCCAGGGGCGATGTATGGCTACCCCTTC
- | - | TRBJ2-1 | TRBV11-2 | CASSLNGAPLRYNEQFF | TGTGCCAGCAGCTTAAATGGGGCACCCTTACGCTACAATGAGCAGTTCTTC
TRBD1 | once | TRBJ1-5 | TRBV19 | CASSRATGVRDQPQHF | TGTGCCAGTAGTAGGGCGACAGGGGTTCGGGATCAGCCCCAGCATTTT
- | few | TRBJ2-7 | TRBV11-2 | CASSTRGGSYEQYF | TGTGCCAGCAGCACTAGGGGGGGCTCCTACGAGCAGTACTTC
TRBD2 | - | TRBJ2-3 | TRBV25-1 | CASSELTIAGGSDTQYF | TGTGCCAGCAGTGAATTAACCATAGCGGGAGGATCAGATACGCAGTATTTT
- | once | TRBJ1-6 | TRBV5-4 | CASNAIPNSPLHF | TGTGCCAGCAATGCGATACCTAATTCACCCCTCCACTTT
- | - | TRBJ2-7 | TRBV7-2 | CASSPEPGLYYEQYF | TGTGCCAGCAGCCCCGAACCGGGACTTTACTACGAGCAGTACTTC
- | - | TRBJ2-7 | TRBV27 | CASSSFGGGGYEQYF | TGTGCCAGCAGTTCCTTCGGTGGGGGAGGCTACGAGCAGTACTTC
TRBD1 | - | TRBJ1-3 | TRBV2 | CASRAGTADGNTIYF | TGTGCCAGCAGAGCCGGGACAGCAGATGGAAACACCATATATTTT
- | - | TRBJ2-7 | TRBV7-9 | CASSLAGEVYEQYF | TGTGCCAGCAGCTTAGCAGGAGAGGTCTACGAGCAGTACTTC
TRBD1 | - | TRBJ1-4 | TRBV5-1 | CASSRQGREEKLFF | TGCGCCAGCAGCAGACAGGGGCGGGAGGAAAAACTGTTTTTT
- | - | TRBJ1-1 | TRBV11-2 | CASSLVEGFEAFF | TGTGCCAGCAGCTTAGTTGAGGGATTTGAAGCTTTCTTT
- | - | TRBJ2-3 | TRBV27 | CASALGTDTQYF | TGTGCCAGTGCGCTTGGCACAGATACGCAGTATTTT
TRBD2 | few | TRBJ2-7 | TRBV4-3 | CASSQDRARLAGGPIYEQYF | TGCGCCAGCAGCCAAGATAGGGCAAGACTAGCGGGAGGGCCTATATACGAGCAGTACTTC
TRBD1 | - | TRBJ1-1 | TRBV27 | CASSNGQGGVNTEAFF | TGTGCCAGCAGTAACGGACAGGGGGGTGTGAACACTGAAGCTTTCTTT
TRBD1 | - | TRBJ1-4 | TRBV6-5 | CASSYSGQGLEKLFF | TGTGCCAGCAGTTACTCGGGACAGGGGTTGGAAAAACTGTTTTTT
- | - | TRBJ2-2 | TRBV30 | CRGTGELFF | TGTAGGGGCACCGGGGAGCTGTTTTTT
TRBD1 | - | TRBJ1-4 | TRBV29-1 | CSGASGGREKLFF | TGCAGCGGGGCGTCAGGGGGCCGTGAAAAACTGTTTTTT
- | - | TRBJ1-2 | TRBV1 | CTSSPGQEVYTYGYTF | TGCACCAGCAGCCCGGGACAGGAGGTTTATACGTATGGCTACACCTTC
TRBD1 | - | TRBJ1-4 | TRBV11-2 | CASSLVGDRLNEKLFF | TGTGCCAGCAGCTTAGTGGGGGACAGACTAAATGAAAAACTGTTTTTT
- | - | TRBJ2-5 | TRBV30 | CACQEETQYF | TGTGCCTGTCAGGAAGAGACCCAGTACTTC
TRBD2 | - | TRBJ2-1 | TRBV5-1 | CASSFPGLAVHEQFF | TGCGCCAGCAGCTTCCCCGGACTAGCGGTCCATGAGCAGTTCTTC
TRBD2 | - | TRBJ2-5 | TRBV29-1 | CSVAHPPGLAGGGETQYF | TGCAGCGTTGCCCACCCCCCGGGACTAGCGGGAGGAGGAGAGACCCAGTACTTC
- | - | TRBJ1-4 | TRBV7-9 | CASSLGGLHEKLFF | TGTGCCAGCAGCTTAGGGGGACTTCATGAAAAACTGTTTTTT
TRBD1 | - | TRBJ2-3 | TRBV5-1 | CASSLDRGADTQYF | TGCGCCAGCAGCTTGGACAGGGGGGCAGATACGCAGTATTTT
- | - | TRBJ2-2 | TRBV5-5 | CASSFGIGTGELFF | TGTGCCAGCAGCTTTGGTATCGGCACCGGGGAGCTGTTTTTT
- | - | TRBJ2-2 | TRBV5-4 | CASSLLGGTNTGELFF | TGTGCCAGCAGCTTGCTCGGGGGTACGAACACCGGGGAGCTGTTTTTT
TRBD1 | - | TRBJ2-3 | TRBV6-1 | CASRGQGAKDTQYF | TGTGCCAGCAGAGGACAGGGGGCAAAAGATACGCAGTATTTT
TRBD1 | - | TRBJ1-1 | TRBV29-1 | CSVEGEGGADTEAFF | TGCAGCGTTGAAGGGGAAGGGGGCGCGGACACTGAAGCTTTCTTT
TRBD1 | - | TRBJ1-5 | TRBV28 | CASSRQGTAAYNQPQHF | TGTGCCAGCAGTCGCCAAGGGACAGCCGCCTACAATCAGCCCCAGCATTTT
TRBD1 | - | TRBJ1-5 | TRBV19 | CASSWWRTGVGQPQHF | TGTGCCAGTAGTTGGTGGAGGACAGGAGTGGGTCAGCCCCAGCATTTT
- | - | TRBJ1-2 | TRBV28 | CASSSAQVFQGYTF | TGTGCCAGCAGTTCGGCACAGGTTTTTCAGGGCTACACCTTC
TRBD1 | - | TRBJ1-2 | TRBV11-2 | CASSWDRSYGYTF | TGTGCCAGCAGCTGGGACAGGTCCTATGGCTACACCTTC